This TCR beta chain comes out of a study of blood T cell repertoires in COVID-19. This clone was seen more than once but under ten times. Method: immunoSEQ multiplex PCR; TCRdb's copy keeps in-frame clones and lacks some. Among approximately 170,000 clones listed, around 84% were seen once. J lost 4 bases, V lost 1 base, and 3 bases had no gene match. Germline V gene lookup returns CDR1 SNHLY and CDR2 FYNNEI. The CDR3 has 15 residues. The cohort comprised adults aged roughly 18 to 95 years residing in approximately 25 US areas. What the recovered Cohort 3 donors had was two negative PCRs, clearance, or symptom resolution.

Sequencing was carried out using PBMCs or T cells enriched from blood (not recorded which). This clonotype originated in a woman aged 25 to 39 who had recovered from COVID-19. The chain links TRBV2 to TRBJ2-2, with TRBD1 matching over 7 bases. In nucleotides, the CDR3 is TGTGCCAGCAGTGAAGTCGCAGGGGGCACCGGGGAGCTGTTTTTT. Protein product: CASSEVAGGTGELFF.